The 17 T cell receptor beta chains below come from one sample, sequenced in a study of radiation and T cells in renal cell carcinoma. The table came from immunoSEQ multiplex PCR; TCRdb's copy has only in-frame clones and leaves some out. The table records 150,000 or so clones, 88% of them present only once. Time point specified: baseline pretreatment blood. Described treatment: 15 Gy SBRT to primary tumor, nephrectomy 4 weeks later. The sample here was blood, taken from a patient whose treatment included radiotherapy and nephrectomy. The receptor set was obtained from a woman in her 70s with renal cell carcinoma.

V and J are TRBV30 and TRBJ1-1; D gene ambiguous. V dropped 5 bases and J dropped 4 bases, with 8 bases sitting between them. Germline V gene data show CDR1 as GTSNPN and CDR2 as SVGIG (reference sequence). The CDR3 length is 11 residues. CDR3 residues: CAWAWSTEAFF. The CDR3 nucleotides read TGTGCCTGGGCCTGGAGCACTGAAGCTTTCTTT.

V and J are TRBV7-9 and TRBJ2-3; 9 bases are a match to TRBD2. V lost 0 bases to trimming and J lost 5 bases; unmatched junction nucleotides: 9. Germline assignment: CDR1 SEHNR and CDR2 FQNEAQ (reference sequence). CDR3 length equals 17 residues. CDR3: CASSLAGVAGDQDTQYF. Here the CDR3 DNA reads TGTGCCAGCAGCTTAGCGGGGGTAGCGGGGGACCAAGATACGCAGTATTTT.

This chain uses TRBV20-1 with TRBJ2-7; D is unresolved. The CDR3 contains 11 residues. Trimming pared 2 bases from V and 6 bases from J, leaving 8 bases between. From germline, CDR1 is DFQATT and CDR2 SNEGSKA (reference sequence). CDR3 DNA sequence: TGCAGTGCTAGACAGTCCACCGAGCAGTACTTC. It codes for CSARQSTEQYF.

This clone was seen more than once but under ten times. This chain joins TRBV19 and TRBJ1-1; possibly TRBD1 for D (5 bases). Trimming removed 6 bases from V and 8 bases from J, with 13 bases in between. The CDR3 runs 12 residues. CDR1 LNHDA and CDR2 SQIVND come from the germline V gene (reference sequence). The CDR3 here is CASRVGAQEAFF. In DNA form, the CDR3 reads TGTGCCAGTAGGGTCGGGGCCCAGGAAGCTTTCTTT.

The chain employs TRBV4-3 and TRBJ2-1; TRBD2 agrees at 10 bases. The CDR3 totals 17 residues. Germline-derived CDR1 and CDR2 are LGHNA and YSLEER. Trimming cost V 0 bases and J 6 bases; bases outside gene matches: 8. The CDR3 region is CASSQETGAGGRNEQFF. As DNA, the CDR3 is TGCGCCAGCAGCCAAGAGACGGGAGCGGGGGGGCGCAATGAGCAGTTCTTC.

CDR3 amino acids: CASSTPAGGSYNEQFF. In DNA, the CDR3 is TGTGCCAGCAGCACCCCAGCGGGGGGGTCCTACAATGAGCAGTTCTTC. The chain is built from TRBV5-4 and TRBJ2-1; 10 bases are a match to TRBD2. The CDR3 totals 16 residues. CDR1 is SGHNT and CDR2 is YYREEE in the germline V gene (reference sequence). V lost 4 bases to trimming and J lost 1 base; unmatched junction nucleotides: 5.

V gene TRBV19 combines with J gene TRBJ2-1, with 7 bases matching TRBD1. The junction had 6 bases not matched to a gene; V was cut back by 6 bases and J by 1 base. CDR3 length equals 15 residues. Germline-derived CDR1 and CDR2 are LNHDA and SQIVND (reference sequence). The CDR3 protein is CASRRQGLSYNEQFF. The CDR3 DNA reads as TGTGCCAGTAGAAGACAGGGTCTGTCCTACAATGAGCAGTTCTTC.

The J gene is TRBJ2-5, the V gene TRBV7-9, with D perhaps matching TRBD1 (5 bases). CDR3 size: 16 residues. The V end lost 5 bases, the J end lost 0 bases, and 16 bases lay between the germline ends. Germline CDR1 reads SEHNR; CDR2 reads FQNEAQ (reference sequence). In DNA form, the CDR3 reads TGTGCCAGCAGCAAGGGGCGGCCAGGGTACCAAGAGACCCAGTACTTC. Its protein product is CASSKGRPGYQETQYF.

The DNA of the CDR3 is TGTGCCAGCAGCTACGGACTCATCTCTGGAAACACCATATATTTT. Protein sequence: CASSYGLISGNTIYF. The V gene is TRBV6-1, the J gene TRBJ1-3; the D is unclear. The CDR3 has 15 residues. Germline CDR1 reads MNHNS; CDR2 reads SASEGT. V was clipped by 6 bases and J by 0 bases, with 12 bases between them.

This clone was detected only once. The chain joins TRBV11-3 to TRBJ2-5, with D perhaps matching TRBD1 (5 bases). Trimming pared 2 bases from V and 5 bases from J, leaving 9 bases between. The germline gives CDR1 SGHNT, CDR2 YENEEA. This CDR3 contains 13 residues. The CDR3 DNA sequence: TGTGCCAGCAGCTTATCAGGGTTGGAGACCCAGTACTTC. It is translated as CASSLSGLETQYF.

J is TRBJ1-1 and V is TRBV5-4; TRBD1 matches 11 bases. Trimming took 4 bases from V and 4 from J; bases not matched to a gene: 3. Germline CDR1 reads SGHNT; CDR2 reads YYREEE (reference sequence). The CDR3 is 14 residues long. The DNA for the CDR3 is TGTGCCAGCAGCCCGGGACAGGGGGGCACTGAAGCTTTCTTT. Translated: CASSPGQGGTEAFF.

The chain combines TRBV13 with TRBJ2-2; perhaps TRBD1 as D (5 bases). Germline V CDR1 and CDR2: PRHDT, FYEKMQ (reference sequence). The CDR3 is 16 residues long. Between the trimmed V and J ends, which lost 1 base and 4 bases, there was a span of 13 bases. CDR3: CASSLVGQQLTGELFF. The CDR3 coding sequence is TGTGCCAGCAGCTTAGTTGGACAACAACTCACCGGGGAGCTGTTTTTT.

The chain has TRBV5-4 and TRBJ1-3, with D uncertain. The CDR3 covers 13 residues. V was cut by 4 bases and J by 0 bases, with 5 bases left in between. Germline CDR1 SGHNT, CDR2 YYREEE (reference sequence). The CDR3 nucleotides are TGTGCCAGCAGCCCCTCCTCTGGAAACACCATATATTTT. Its translation is CASSPSSGNTIYF.

V is TRBV5-1 and J is TRBJ2-1; TRBD1 aligns across 9 bases. V shed 4 bases, J shed 5 bases, and the junction held 4 bases outside the gene matches. This CDR3 is 14 amino acids long. The germline CDR1 and CDR2 sequences are SGHRS and YFSETQ. CDR3 coding DNA: TGCGCCAGCAGCATCGGGACAGGGAACAATGAGCAGTTCTTC. Residues: CASSIGTGNNEQFF.

With respect to this clone: Other DNA sequences of this sample code for an identical CDR3. The chain couples TRBV4-3 to TRBJ1-1; D possibly corresponds to TRBD1 (5 bases). V was trimmed by 0 bases and J by 0 bases, leaving 17 bases between them. The CDR3 has 18 amino acids. Per the germline V gene, CDR1 is LGHNA and CDR2 is YSLEER. CDR3 sequence: CASSQDWDARQLNTEAFF. The CDR3 coding sequence is TGCGCCAGCAGCCAAGATTGGGATGCGAGACAGCTGAACACTGAAGCTTTCTTT.

This chain uses TRBV7-3 with TRBJ1-2; 7 bases map to TRBD1. This CDR3 is built from 13 residues. Germline V lookup: CDR1 SGHTA, CDR2 FQGTGA. Trimming cost V 5 bases and J 6 bases; bases outside gene matches: 6. The CDR3 region has the DNA TGTGCCAGCAGCCCTGACAGGGTGAATGGCTACACCTTC. Translated: CASSPDRVNGYTF. The variable domain in full, completed from reference TRBV7-3 and TRBJ1-2, reads GAGVSQTPSNKVTEKGKYVELRCDPISGHTALYWYRQSLGQGPEFLIYFQGTGAADDSGLPNDRFFAVRPEGSVSTLKIQRTERGDSAVYLCASSPDRVNGYTFGSGTRLTVV.

This rearrangement joins TRBV2 to TRBJ2-7; D not certain. CDR1 is SNHLY and CDR2 is FYNNEI in the germline V gene. V was cut by 1 base and J by 3 bases, with 10 bases left in between. The CDR3 contains 14 residues. In DNA form, the CDR3 reads TGTGCCAGCAGTGAAGGGCGCCCCATCTACGAGCAGTACTTC. Translation gives CASSEGRPIYEQYF.